This T cell receptor (beta chain) was sequenced for a study of blood T cell repertoires in COVID-19. Germline assignment: CDR1 SEHNR and CDR2 FQNEAQ (reference sequence). The CDR3 consists of 18 residues. V dropped 5 bases and J dropped 3; count of bases not matched to a gene: 15. Only in-frame clones appear in the TCRdb table, and some are missing; sequencing was by immunoSEQ multiplex PCR. Counted here are some 150,000 clones, under 85% occurring once; the ten biggest clones make up 8.6%. Sequencing input: peripheral blood. The V and J genes are TRBV7-9 and TRBJ1-3; 8 nucleotides agree with TRBD1. This sequence was found in a man aged 50 to 60 with active or convalescent COVID-19. Here the CDR3 DNA reads TGTGCCAGCAGCCAACCGGGACAGGCAAATGAAGGTGGAAACACCATATATTTT. Amino acids: CASSQPGQANEGGNTIYF.